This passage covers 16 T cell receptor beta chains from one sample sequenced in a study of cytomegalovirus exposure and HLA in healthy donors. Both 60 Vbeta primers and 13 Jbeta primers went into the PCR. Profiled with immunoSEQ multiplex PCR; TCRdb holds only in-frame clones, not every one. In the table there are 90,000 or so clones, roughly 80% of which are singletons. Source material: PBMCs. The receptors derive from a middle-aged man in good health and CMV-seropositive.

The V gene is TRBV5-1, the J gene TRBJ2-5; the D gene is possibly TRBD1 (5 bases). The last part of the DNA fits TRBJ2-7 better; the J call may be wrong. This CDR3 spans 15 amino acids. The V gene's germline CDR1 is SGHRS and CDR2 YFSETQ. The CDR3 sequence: CASSLEGSNSYEQYF. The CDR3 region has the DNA TGCGCCAGCAGCTTGGAGGGGTCTAATTCCTACGAGCAGTACTTC.

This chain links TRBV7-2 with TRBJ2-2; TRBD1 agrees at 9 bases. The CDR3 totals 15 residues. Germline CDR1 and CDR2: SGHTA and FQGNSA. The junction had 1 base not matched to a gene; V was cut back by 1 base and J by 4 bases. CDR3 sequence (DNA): TGTGCCAGCAGCTTAGTGACAGGGGGCACCGGGGAGCTGTTTTTT. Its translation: CASSLVTGGTGELFF.

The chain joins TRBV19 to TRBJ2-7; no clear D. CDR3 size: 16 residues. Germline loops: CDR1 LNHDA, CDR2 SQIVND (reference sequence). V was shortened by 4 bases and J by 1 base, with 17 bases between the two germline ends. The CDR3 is CASSTTPADGSYEQYF. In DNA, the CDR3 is TGTGCCAGTAGTACGACCCCCGCAGACGGGTCCTACGAGCAGTACTTC.

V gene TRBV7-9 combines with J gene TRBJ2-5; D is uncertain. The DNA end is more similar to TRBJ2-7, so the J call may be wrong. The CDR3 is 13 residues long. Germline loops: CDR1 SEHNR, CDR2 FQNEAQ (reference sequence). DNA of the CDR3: TGTGCCAGCAGCTTAGCTCCACCTTACGAGCAGTACTTC. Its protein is CASSLAPPYEQYF.

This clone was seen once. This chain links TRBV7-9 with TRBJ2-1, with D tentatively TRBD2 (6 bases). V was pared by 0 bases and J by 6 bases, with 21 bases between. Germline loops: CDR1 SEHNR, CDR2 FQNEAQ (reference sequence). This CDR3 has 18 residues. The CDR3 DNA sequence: TGTGCCAGCAGCTTAGCGTCCCCGACTAGTATTAAGGTCAATGAGCAGTTCTTC. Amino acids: CASSLASPTSIKVNEQFF.

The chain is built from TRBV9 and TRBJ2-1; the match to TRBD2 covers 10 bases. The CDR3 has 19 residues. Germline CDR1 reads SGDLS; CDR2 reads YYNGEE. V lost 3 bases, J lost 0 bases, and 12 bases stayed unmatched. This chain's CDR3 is CASSAGILAGRISYNEQFF. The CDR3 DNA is TGTGCCAGCAGCGCCGGGATACTAGCGGGGCGGATCTCCTACAATGAGCAGTTCTTC.

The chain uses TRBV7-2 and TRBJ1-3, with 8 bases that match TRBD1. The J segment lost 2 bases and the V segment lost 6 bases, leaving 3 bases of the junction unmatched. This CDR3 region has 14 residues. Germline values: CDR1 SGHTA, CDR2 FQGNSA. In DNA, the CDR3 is TGTGCCAGCAGGAAGGACAGGGCTGGAAACACCATATATTTT. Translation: CASRKDRAGNTIYF.

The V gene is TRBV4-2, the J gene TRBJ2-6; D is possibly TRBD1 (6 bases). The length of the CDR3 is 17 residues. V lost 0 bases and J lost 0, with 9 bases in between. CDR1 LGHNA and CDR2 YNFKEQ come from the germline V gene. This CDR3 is CASSQDETGSGANVLTF. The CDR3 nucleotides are TGTGCCAGCAGCCAAGATGAGACAGGCTCTGGGGCCAACGTCCTGACTTTC.

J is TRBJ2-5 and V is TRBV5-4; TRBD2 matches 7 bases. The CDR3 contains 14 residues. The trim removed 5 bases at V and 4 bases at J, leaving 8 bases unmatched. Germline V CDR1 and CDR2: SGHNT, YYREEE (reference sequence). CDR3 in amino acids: CASRFAGESETQYF. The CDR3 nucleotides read TGTGCCAGCAGGTTCGCGGGAGAGTCAGAGACCCAGTACTTC. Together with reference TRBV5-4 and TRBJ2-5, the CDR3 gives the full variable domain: ETGVTQSPTHLIKTRGQQVTLRCSSQSGHNTVSWYQQALGQGPQFIFQYYREEENGRGNFPPRFSGLQFPNYSSELNVNALELDDSALYLCASRFAGESETQYFGPGTRLLVL.

The CDR3 sequence is CASSLAGGETQYF. CDR3 DNA sequence: TGTGCCAGCAGCTTAGCGGGGGGAGAGACCCAGTACTTC. V gene TRBV11-2 combines with J gene TRBJ2-5; 7 positions match TRBD2. Germline loops: CDR1 SGHAT, CDR2 FQNNGV. The CDR3 contains 13 residues. Losses at the gene ends were 1 base for V and 4 bases for J; bases not matched to a gene: 0.

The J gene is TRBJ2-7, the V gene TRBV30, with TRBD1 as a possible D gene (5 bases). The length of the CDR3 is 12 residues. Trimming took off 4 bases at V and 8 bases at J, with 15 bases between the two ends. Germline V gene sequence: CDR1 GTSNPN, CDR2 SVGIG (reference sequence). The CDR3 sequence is CAWNMAREKQYF. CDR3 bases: TGTGCCTGGAATATGGCCAGGGAAAAGCAGTACTTC. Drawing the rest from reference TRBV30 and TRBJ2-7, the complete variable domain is SQTIHQWPATLVQPVGSPLSLECTVEGTSNPNLYWYRQAAGRGLQLLFYSVGIGQISSEVPQNLSASRPQDRQFILSSKKLLLSDSGFYLCAWNMAREKQYFGPGTRLTVT.

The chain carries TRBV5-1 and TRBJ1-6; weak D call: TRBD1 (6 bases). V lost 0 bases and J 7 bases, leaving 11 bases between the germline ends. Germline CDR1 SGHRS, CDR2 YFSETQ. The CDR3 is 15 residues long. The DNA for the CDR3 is TGCGCCAGCAGCTTGGCCAGGGGAGGGAATTCACCCCTCCACTTT. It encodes CASSLARGGNSPLHF.

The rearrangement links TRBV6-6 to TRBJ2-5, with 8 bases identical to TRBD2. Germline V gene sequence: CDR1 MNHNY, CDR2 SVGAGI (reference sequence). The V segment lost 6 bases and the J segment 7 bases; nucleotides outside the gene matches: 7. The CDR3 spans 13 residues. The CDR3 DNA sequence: TGTGCCAGCAGGTCGGGGGGGCGGGGGACCCAGTACTTC. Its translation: CASRSGGRGTQYF.

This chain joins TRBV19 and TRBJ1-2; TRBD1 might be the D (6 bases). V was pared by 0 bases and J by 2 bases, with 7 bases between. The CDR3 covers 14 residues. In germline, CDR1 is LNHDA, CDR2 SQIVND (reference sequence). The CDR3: CASSIEDRNYGYTF. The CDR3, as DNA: TGTGCCAGTAGTATAGAAGACAGGAACTATGGCTACACCTTC.

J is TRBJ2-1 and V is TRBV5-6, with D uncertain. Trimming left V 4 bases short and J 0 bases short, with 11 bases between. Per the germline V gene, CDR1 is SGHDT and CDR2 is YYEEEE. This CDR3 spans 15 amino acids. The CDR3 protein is CASSRVSSSYNEQFF. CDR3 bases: TGTGCCAGCAGCCGGGTTTCGAGCTCCTACAATGAGCAGTTCTTC.

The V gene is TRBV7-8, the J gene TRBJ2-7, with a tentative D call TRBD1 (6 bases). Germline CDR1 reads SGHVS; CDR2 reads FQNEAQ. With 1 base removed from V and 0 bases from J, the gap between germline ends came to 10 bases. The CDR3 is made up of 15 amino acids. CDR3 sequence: CASSLVQGRSYEQYF. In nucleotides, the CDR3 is TGTGCCAGCAGCTTAGTGCAGGGGCGCTCCTACGAGCAGTACTTC.